This TCR beta chain was profiled in a study of OX40 agonist ivuxolimab in advanced cancers. Study outcomes and limitations: Partly responding patients at 0.1-3.0 mg/kg showed some of the smallest clonal expansion.

Samples of blood were obtained at baseline, on cycle 4 day 1, and on cycle 7 day 1. About this clone itself: Its matching antigen is unknown.

Sequenced by immunoSEQ multiplex PCR; TCRdb stores in-frame clones only, minus some. This table has some 61,000 clones, more than 60% appearing once. With 1 base removed from V and 4 bases from J, the gap between germline ends came to 13 bases. CDR3 length: 15 residues. CDR1 and CDR2 from the germline V gene are LGHNA and YNFKEQ. Sequenced material: CD4+ or CD8+ T cells sorted from blood, taken in a trial of the OX40 agonist ivuxolimab. This receptor was taken from an adult with an advanced solid tumor such as melanoma, head and neck, liver or kidney cancer. The V and J genes are TRBV4-2 and TRBJ1-2; the D gene is possibly TRBD1 (5 bases). CDR3 in DNA: TGTGCCAGCAGCCAAGCGGGGGGAGATGGCTATGGCTACACCTTC. Its protein product is CASSQAGGDGYGYTF.